These 21 T cell receptor beta chains share one sample of origin, sequenced in a study of blood T cell repertoires in COVID-19. Assay used: immunoSEQ multiplex PCR; TCRdb lists only in-frame clones, some missing. This table has 90,000 or so clones, roughly 77% appearing once. The sequenced material came from peripheral blood. The receptors come from a human donor in a cohort sampled during active COVID-19.

The genes are TRBV19 and TRBJ2-5; D gene ambiguous. Between the trimmed V and J ends, which lost 8 bases and 5 bases, there was a span of 9 bases. Germline V gene data show CDR1 as LNHDA and CDR2 as SQIVND (reference sequence). This CDR3 comprises 11 residues. CDR3 DNA sequence: TGTGCCAGTGGAAGCGAGGAGACCCAGTACTTC. Translated, it gives CASGSEETQYF.

The rearrangement uses TRBV6-6 and TRBJ1-3; tentative D call: TRBD1 (5 bases). There are 15 residues in the CDR3. Germline V gene lookup returns CDR1 MNHNY and CDR2 SVGAGI (reference sequence). The V end was cut by 4 bases, the J end by 2 bases, with 12 bases between. The CDR3: CASSSYRSAGNTIYF. The CDR3 bases are TGTGCCAGCAGTTCCTACAGGTCCGCTGGAAACACCATATATTTT.

This clone is a singleton in its sample. The CDR3 is CASSYYPSGKVYEQYF. CDR3 sequence (DNA): TGTGCCAGCAGTTACTATCCTAGCGGGAAGGTCTACGAGCAGTACTTC. The chain couples TRBV6-2 or TRBV6-3 to TRBJ2-7; 9 bases fit TRBD2. The junction had 7 bases not matched to a gene; V was cut back by 1 base and J by 3 bases. The CDR3 sequence is 16 residues long. Germline CDR1 is MNHEY and CDR2 is SVGEGT.

The rearrangement joins TRBV6-4 to TRBJ2-7, with 8 positions matching TRBD1. CDR3 length equals 14 residues. V was pared by 2 bases and J by 6 bases, with 6 bases of the junction left unmatched. The germline V gene has CDR1 MRHNA and CDR2 SNTAGT. The CDR3 region is CASSDNQGAGEQYF. The CDR3 DNA is TGTGCCAGCAGTGACAACCAGGGGGCCGGCGAGCAGTACTTC.

The V gene is TRBV7-9, the J gene TRBJ2-1; 8 bases line up with TRBD2. There are 17 residues in the CDR3. Losses at the gene ends were 1 base for V and 0 bases for J; bases not matched to a gene: 5. CDR1 and CDR2 from the germline V gene are SEHNR and FQNEAQ (reference sequence). The CDR3, as DNA: TGTGCCAGCAGCTTAGAGGCTAGCGGGCGCTCCTACAATGAGCAGTTCTTC. Protein: CASSLEASGRSYNEQFF. The full variable domain, its missing parts supplied by reference TRBV7-9 and TRBJ2-1, is DTGVSQNPRHKITKRGQNVTFRCDPISEHNRLYWYRQTLGQGPEFLTYFQNEAQLEKSRLLSDRFSAERPKGSFSTLEIQRTEQGDSAMYLCASSLEASGRSYNEQFFGPGTRLTVL.

The rearrangement links TRBV18 to TRBJ1-2; tentatively, D is TRBD1 (5 bases). Trimming pared 3 bases from V and 3 bases from J, leaving 14 bases between. Looked up from germline, CDR1 is KGHSH and CDR2 is LQKENI. The CDR3 consists of 15 residues. The CDR3 sequence: CASSPQVGGDYGYTF. DNA of the CDR3: TGTGCCAGCTCACCGCAAGTGGGGGGAGACTATGGCTACACCTTC.

The chain couples TRBV18 to TRBJ2-5, with D perhaps TRBD2 (5 bases). CDR1 is KGHSH, CDR2 LQKENI, per germline. Trimming removed 4 bases at V and 2 bases at J, with 14 bases between. The CDR3 is 15 amino acids. The CDR3 DNA sequence: TGTGCCAGCTCACTTCGCCCCAGCGGACAAGAGACCCAGTACTTC. It yields the protein CASSLRPSGQETQYF. The variable domain in full, with the rest retrieved from reference TRBV18 and TRBJ2-5, is NAGVMQNPRHLVRRRGQEARLRCSPMKGHSHVYWYRQLPEEGLKFMVYLQKENIIDESGMPKERFSAEFPKEGPSILRIQQVVRGDSAAYFCASSLRPSGQETQYFGPGTRLLVL.

The chain is built from TRBV5-4 and TRBJ2-1; 12 positions agree with TRBD1. CDR3 length: 15 amino acids. Unmatched junction bases numbered 5, after V lost 2 bases and J lost 8 bases. The germline gives CDR1 SGHNT, CDR2 YYREEE (reference sequence). The CDR3 DNA sequence: TGTGCCAGCAGCTTCTTTGGGACAGGGGGCGATGAGCAGTTCTTC. Protein sequence: CASSFFGTGGDEQFF.

This clone was seen only once. The chain couples TRBV4-2 to TRBJ2-3; maybe TRBD2 (5 bases). Germline V gene data show CDR1 as LGHNA and CDR2 as YNFKEQ. There are 14 residues in the CDR3. Trimming stripped 4 bases from V and 8 bases from J, with 16 bases between. The CDR3, as DNA: TGTGCCAGCAGCCCTTCCGACACTGGGAGTACGCAGTATTTT. Amino acid sequence: CASSPSDTGSTQYF.

The V call is TRBV9, the J call TRBJ1-2, with TRBD1 as a possible D gene (5 bases). This CDR3 has 14 residues. Germline CDR1 reads SGDLS; CDR2 reads YYNGEE. V was trimmed by 4 bases and J by 4 bases, leaving 14 bases between them. The CDR3 sequence is CASSTPLGLYGYTF. Written as DNA, the CDR3 is TGTGCCAGCAGCACCCCCCTGGGGCTCTATGGCTACACCTTC. The full variable domain, with the rest looked up from reference TRBV9 and TRBJ1-2, is DSGVTQTPKHLITATGQRVTLRCSPRSGDLSVYWYQQSLDQGLQFLIQYYNGEERAKGNILERFSAQQFPDLHSELNLSSLELGDSALYFCASSTPLGLYGYTFGSGTRLTVV.

The J gene is TRBJ1-1, the V gene TRBV7-3; TRBD1 is a possible D gene (5 bases). This CDR3 has 14 amino acids. CDR1 is SGHTA and CDR2 is FQGTGA in the germline V gene. Trimming left V 2 bases short and J 5 bases short, with 12 bases between. CDR3 protein: CASSLHAGITEAFF. The CDR3 region has the DNA TGTGCCAGCAGCTTACATGCAGGGATTACTGAAGCTTTCTTT.

The rearrangement joins TRBV5-4 to TRBJ2-7, with 12 positions matching TRBD2. The CDR3 has 15 residues. The germline gives CDR1 SGHNT, CDR2 YYREEE (reference sequence). J gave up 4 bases and V 4 bases, and 6 bases lay outside the gene matches. CDR3 DNA: TGTGCCAGCAGCCCGGACCTAGCGGGAGGGTACGAGCAGTACTTC. Residues: CASSPDLAGGYEQYF. The full variable domain, rest sourced from reference TRBV5-4 and TRBJ2-7, is ETGVTQSPTHLIKTRGQQVTLRCSSQSGHNTVSWYQQALGQGPQFIFQYYREEENGRGNFPPRFSGLQFPNYSSELNVNALELDDSALYLCASSPDLAGGYEQYFGPGTRLTVT.

The chain uses TRBV27 and TRBJ2-2; 11 bases match TRBD2. The length of the CDR3 is 15 residues. The V and J ends lost 5 bases and 6 bases, in that order; junction bases with no gene match: 5. Germline-derived CDR1 and CDR2 are MNHEY and SMNVEV (reference sequence). CDR3 sequence (DNA): TGTGCCAGCAGTCAATTAGCGGGAGGGCCCGGGGAGCTGTTTTTT. This codes for CASSQLAGGPGELFF.

This clone was recorded a few times. The V call is TRBV7-6, the J call TRBJ1-1; TRBD1 is a possible D gene (6 bases). This CDR3 contains 14 residues. The germline V gene has CDR1 SGHVS and CDR2 FNYEAQ. Trimming pared 3 bases from V and 3 bases from J, leaving 11 bases between. CDR3 in amino acids: CASSLAGQYTEAFF. CDR3 DNA sequence: TGTGCCAGCAGCTTGGCCGGACAGTACACTGAAGCTTTCTTT.

CDR3 sequence reads: CASSRTRPHNEQFF. For the CDR3, the DNA is TGTGCCAGTAGCCGGACTAGGCCCCACAATGAGCAGTTCTTC. The rearrangement uses TRBV19 and TRBJ2-1, with 7 nucleotides matching TRBD2. V trimming: 6 bases; J trimming: 5 bases; junction bases outside the gene matches: 7. The CDR3 extends over 14 amino acids. Germline V gives CDR1 LNHDA, CDR2 SQIVND (reference sequence).

The CDR3 DNA follows: TGTGCCAGCAGTGAATTCAGGGGGCTAGGGGAGCAGTACTTC. Translation gives CASSEFRGLGEQYF. The chain is built from TRBV25-1 and TRBJ2-7; 8 bases match TRBD1. Germline CDR1 MGHDK, CDR2 SYGVNS. The CDR3 extends over 14 amino acids. Unmatched junction bases numbered 6, after V lost 1 base and J lost 7 bases.

V gene TRBV5-1 combines with J gene TRBJ1-5; D uncertain. The V end was cut by 0 bases, the J end by 6 bases, with 13 bases between. This CDR3 spans 15 amino acids. Germline CDR1 reads SGHRS; CDR2 reads YFSETQ. CDR3 nucleotide sequence: TGCGCCAGCAGCTTGGCGGGGATAACGGGTCAGCCCCAGCATTTT. It encodes CASSLAGITGQPQHF.

The V call is TRBV7-2, the J call TRBJ2-7, with TRBD1 identical over 10 bases. Germline CDR1 is SGHTA and CDR2 is FQGNSA. Trimming at V came to 4 bases and at J to 2 bases, leaving 11 bases not matched to a gene. The length of the CDR3 is 17 residues. CDR3 coding DNA: TGTGCCAGCAGCTCGGACGGGACAGGGGTGGGGACCTACGAGCAGTACTTC. Its protein product is CASSSDGTGVGTYEQYF.

The chain links TRBV18 to TRBJ1-2; the match to TRBD1 covers 8 bases. The CDR3 loop spans 14 amino acids. Looked up from germline, CDR1 is KGHSH and CDR2 is LQKENI. J lost 7 bases, V lost 3 bases, and 7 bases had no gene match. As DNA, the CDR3 is TGTGCCAGCTCACCGACAGGGGACGTAGCTGGCTACACCTTC. Protein sequence: CASSPTGDVAGYTF. Together with reference TRBV18 and TRBJ1-2, the CDR3 gives the full variable domain: NAGVMQNPRHLVRRRGQEARLRCSPMKGHSHVYWYRQLPEEGLKFMVYLQKENIIDESGMPKERFSAEFPKEGPSILRIQQVVRGDSAAYFCASSPTGDVAGYTFGSGTRLTVV.

This clone has only one observation. The CDR3 DNA sequence: TGTGCCAGTAGTGCCGATCCTAGCGGGAGGGCCCCAGATACGCAGTATTTT. This gives the protein CASSADPSGRAPDTQYF. V is TRBV19 and J is TRBJ2-3; 12 positions agree with TRBD2. V was pared by 5 bases and J by 4 bases, with 10 bases of the junction left unmatched. Germline CDR1 and CDR2: LNHDA and SQIVND (reference sequence). The CDR3 sequence is 17 residues long.

This clone was observed once. The chain combines TRBV7-6 with TRBJ1-1, with D possibly being TRBD1 (5 bases). There are 16 residues in the CDR3. Germline V lookup: CDR1 SGHVS, CDR2 FNYEAQ. Trimming cost V 1 base and J 0 bases, with 12 bases left between them. CDR3: CASSLDAGPVNTEAFF. CDR3 sequence (DNA): TGTGCCAGCAGCTTAGATGCAGGGCCGGTGAACACTGAAGCTTTCTTT.